What follows describes a single T cell receptor (beta chain). The entry originates in a study of sequential checkpoint blockade in melanoma. As for the study in general: Patients were randomized 1:1 to nivolumab-then-ipilimumab or ipilimumab-then-nivolumab first-line.

The repertoire was sequenced with immunoSEQ multiplex PCR; TCRdb's copy has only in-frame clones and lacks some. The data show about 15,000 clones, 65% to 80% seen once. The CDR3 consists of 16 residues. V was pared by 4 bases and J by 3 bases, with 9 bases of the junction left unmatched. Per the germline V gene, CDR1 is SNHLY and CDR2 is FYNNEI. Treatment reported: randomized to nivolumab then ipilimumab (arm A) or the reverse (arm B). The sequenced sample was CD8+ T cells sorted from blood (inferred from file names), obtained from a patient given nivolumab and ipilimumab in sequence. The chain joins TRBV2 to TRBJ2-3, with 8 bases fitting TRBD2. The TCR was taken from a human donor with melanoma. In DNA form, the CDR3 reads TGTGCCAGCAGTGCCACATGGTCTAGCGGGACAGATACGCAGTATTTT. It codes for CASSATWSSGTDTQYF.